The 3 T cell receptor beta chains below were found in one sample sequenced in a study of blood T cell repertoires in COVID-19. Profiling relied on immunoSEQ multiplex PCR, and the TCRdb table lists in-frame clones only, not all of them. Of 92,000 or so clones in the sample, about 91% were seen once. The specimen was peripheral blood. These receptor sequences come from a man aged 55 to 70 with acute or convalescent COVID-19.

The V call is TRBV5-1, the J call TRBJ1-5; 9 nucleotides align to TRBD1. V gave up 0 bases and J gave up 5 bases; unmatched junction bases: 3. Germline CDR1 SGHRS, CDR2 YFSETQ. The CDR3 runs 15 residues. CDR3 nucleotides: TGCGCCAGCAGCTTGGGGGACAGGGCTGATCAGCCCCAGCATTTT. Its protein product is CASSLGDRADQPQHF.

The rearrangement uses TRBV9 and TRBJ2-1, with a weak D call TRBD2 (5 bases). The CDR3 length is 15 residues. Trimming pared 0 bases from V and 2 bases from J, leaving 9 bases between. CDR1 and CDR2 from the germline V gene are SGDLS and YYNGEE. The CDR3 DNA reads as TGTGCCAGCAGCGTAGACGGGAACCCCTACAATGAGCAGTTCTTC. It specifies CASSVDGNPYNEQFF.

The chain combines TRBV3-1 (or the pseudogene TRBV3-2) with TRBJ1-6, with TRBD1 as a possible D gene (6 bases). The CDR3 has 15 amino acids. Trimming pared 6 bases from V and 6 bases from J, leaving 15 bases between. The germline V gene encodes CDR1 LGHDT and CDR2 YNNKEL (reference sequence). DNA of the CDR3: TGTGCCAGCAGTCGGACGGACAGTATTAATTCACCCCTCCACTTT. It codes for CASSRTDSINSPLHF.